This T cell receptor beta chain was retrieved from a study of metastatic and nonmetastatic thyroid tumors. Per germline, CDR1 SGHRS and CDR2 YFSETQ. The CDR3 loop spans 13 amino acids. TCRdb reprocessed the PCR reads using MiXCR. Of over 65,000 clones detected, around 12% appear once; the ten largest clones hold roughly 9.6%. Every patient underwent thyroid surgery untreated. The count of this clone is one. Compared with germline, one end of the junction differs, possibly owing to a read error. This rearrangement joins TRBV5-1 to TRBJ2-3; D not certain. The receptor was derived from a female donor with papillary thyroid cancer or a benign thyroid nodule (not recorded which). Some clones in this sample may be carry-over from other donors' samples. The specimen sequenced was tumor tissue. CDR3 DNA sequence: TGCGCCAGCAGCTTGGACCGCGCAGATACTCAGTATTTT. Its translation is CASSLDRADTQYF.